This TCR beta chain was recovered during a study of tumor-infiltrating lymphocytes in primary liver carcinoma (TCRdb year 2017). Study-wide context: Between late 2015 and early 2016, roughly five patients in China with histopathologically diagnosed primary liver carcinoma had surgical resection. Samples yielded roughly 3.5 to 7.5 million productive TCRbeta reads; read depth did not differ significantly between tissue types. Of the five patients, three men and two women aged 30 to 69 years, four had hepatocellular carcinoma and one had combined HCC and intrahepatic cholangiocarcinoma. Tumors of the five patients were stage T1-T3 N0M0 with maximum diameters of roughly 4 to 11 cm. High reproducibility was observed for the technical replicate repertoires, with mean shared-clone rates approximately 0.9 and correlation coefficients above 0.95. A total of 35 or so specimens from 5 patients went through TCRbeta repertoire sequencing, namely 25 tumor regions, 5 adjacent noncancerous liver tissues and 5 peripheral blood samples. The study combined TCRbeta repertoire sequencing, expression microarrays and whole-exome sequencing across five regions of each liver tumor, with adjacent normal tissue and blood. Overall results and qualifications from the work: Repertoire overlap was found to be higher between tumor regions (mean approximately 36%) than between tumor-adjacent (around 17%) or tumor-blood (around 14%) pairs, consistent with antigen-driven expansion. With just four or five patients in the study, the authors point out that the findings should be validated in a larger study. The top 250 clones made up a significantly larger repertoire fraction in tumors than in blood (p = 0.039). Only the TCR beta chain was sequenced, which likely underestimates true repertoire diversity because unpaired alpha chains were not captured. Comparison of CD4+ and CD8+ T cell repertoires was precluded by the use of bulk unsorted samples.

Remarks on this clonotype: What this receptor recognizes is not known. No much larger clonotype is one base removed from it; base qualities were not supplied.

RNA from unsorted whole blood was extracted with TRIzol reagent, and germline DNA was obtained with the DNeasy Blood & Tissue kit. At the time of sampling, the patients were treatment-naive and had chronic HBV infection. Roughly 4 milliliters of peripheral blood were collected into K2EDTA tubes before surgery. Starting from 450 to 500 ng total RNA, TCRbeta-specific cDNA was produced by reverse transcription with a constant-region primer and ProtoScript II reverse transcriptase. TCRbeta libraries were built with three nested multiplex PCR rounds, a slightly modified ARM-PCR procedure. The first two PCR rounds used multiplex TRBV1-TRBV30 forward primers with a Cbeta reverse primer, each for about 10 cycles. Sample barcodes and Illumina adapters were attached in a final 25-cycle PCR using Deep VentR polymerase. Before sequencing, amplicons of 200-500 bp were purified from gel using a QIAquick gel extraction kit. An Illumina HiSeq 2500 was used to sequence the TCRbeta amplicons with 250-bp paired-end reads. The authors' analysis ran thus. Quality trimming of reads was performed with Trimmomatic v0.33, and paired reads were merged with FLASH v1.2.11 so that full CDR3 sequences could be recovered. V, D and J germline segments were assigned to the rearranged TCRbeta sequences using MiGEC v1.2.1b. Clonotype statistics and Shannon-Wiener diversity indices were calculated with VDJtools v1.0.0. To cut down on sampling bias, every analysis after diversity analysis relied on just the 250 most abundant clonotypes from each sample. In TCRdb, the public reads were trimmed at Q25 with fastp and aligned with MiXCR, with productive beta chains retained. Rows matching on CDR3 protein sequence are summarized as one entry with the most common DNA and genes. The V and J calls shown here were made by TCRdb, not taken from the authors' results. In all, the sample holds 300,000 to 350,000 distinct CDR3 sequences, and about two thirds of those were seen once. Approximately 5.9% of the sample rests with the top ten.

Counted from cysteine to phenylalanine, this CDR3 has 12 amino acids. CDR3 DNA is the only sequence kept; it has 36 bases, read in frame from the first base. The germline V gene sets CDR1 to LGHNT and CDR2 to FRNRAP. V lost 3 bases and J lost 7 bases; the stretch between them is 7 bases long. The chain couples TRBV12-5 to TRBJ2-1, with the D gene not clear enough to name. The source is a man aged 35 to 55 with primary liver carcinoma and hepatitis B virus infection. The specimen sequenced was peripheral blood. The nucleotide sequence is TGTGCTAGTGGTTTTAGTCGAAATGAGCAGTTCTTC. Translated, this gives CASGFSRNEQFF.